This TCR beta chain was profiled in a study of beta chain features in type 1 diabetes. Points from the study as a whole: Researchers report that Type 1 diabetes patients had moderately but significantly shorter TCRB CDR3s across all four CD4+ subsets.

The V and J ends lost 4 bases and 7 bases, in that order; junction bases with no gene match: 9. There are 16 residues in the CDR3. Germline CDR1 is SGHTA and CDR2 is FQGNSA. The investigators reverse transcribed all of the isolated RNA, so they sequenced expressed TCRB transcripts. Produced via immunoSEQ multiplex PCR; TCRdb's table is partial and in-frame only. The data hold more than 150,000 clones, with about 9.1% observed a single time. Notes on this clone: The antigen remains undetermined.

This chain joins TRBV7-2 and TRBJ2-1, with 11 positions matching TRBD2. Source material: central memory CD4+ T cells from blood. The clonotype was recovered from a woman under 30 in good health. Here the CDR3 reads CASSSNSGGGRNEQFF. The CDR3 bases are TGTGCCAGCAGCTCGAATAGCGGGGGGGGGCGAAATGAGCAGTTCTTC.